This T cell receptor beta chain was documented in a study of T cells in Graves' hyperthyroidism and ophthalmopathy. Study-level information: Peripheral blood specimens were obtained at initial diagnosis, prior to any treatment.

Germline CDR1 is SGHVS and CDR2 is FQNEAQ. The J segment lost 14 bases and the V segment lost 5 bases, leaving 9 bases of the junction unmatched. The CDR3 spans 13 residues. Overall study findings and caveats: Blood also held most thyroid clonotypes expanded beyond 0.001.

Enrolled ophthalmopathy patients presented with a Clinical Activity Score of at least 3, a NOSPECS grade of at least 4, and disease duration under 3 months. Exclusion of a patient resulted from uncontrolled infection, other autoimmune disease, pregnancy or lactation. RNA transcripts yielded amplified TCR beta CDR3 regions. TCR CDR3 underwent first-round RT-PCR with the HTBI primer set. TCRdb re-derived calls from the multiplex PCR reads in MiXCR, one entry per CDR3 protein. The profile shows hundreds of thousands of distinct CDR3 sequences, nearly 20% of them singletons. Remarks on this clonotype: As yet, its antigen is unknown.

The origin of this receptor is a man aged 40-55 years with Graves' ophthalmopathy. The chain joins TRBV7-8 to TRBJ2-3; 11 bases line up with TRBD2. Source material: blood. CDR3 sequence: CASSIIRLAGMYF. Here the CDR3 DNA reads TGTGCCAGCAGCATCATCCGACTAGCGGGAATGTATTTT.